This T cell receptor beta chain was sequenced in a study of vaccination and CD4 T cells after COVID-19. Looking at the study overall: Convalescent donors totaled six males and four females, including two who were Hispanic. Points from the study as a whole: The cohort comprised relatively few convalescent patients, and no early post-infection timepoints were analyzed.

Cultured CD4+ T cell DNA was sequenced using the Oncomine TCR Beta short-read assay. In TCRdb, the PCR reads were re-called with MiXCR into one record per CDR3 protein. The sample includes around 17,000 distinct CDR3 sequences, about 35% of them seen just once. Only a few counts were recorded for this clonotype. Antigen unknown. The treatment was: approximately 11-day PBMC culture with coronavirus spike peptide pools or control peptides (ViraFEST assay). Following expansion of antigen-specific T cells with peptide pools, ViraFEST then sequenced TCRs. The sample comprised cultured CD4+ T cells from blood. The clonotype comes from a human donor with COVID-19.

The CDR3, as DNA: TGTGCCAGCAGTTTAGACAGGAATTATGGCTACACCTTC. Amino acids: CASSLDRNYGYTF. The chain couples TRBV12-3 or TRBV12-4 to TRBJ1-2; D perhaps matches TRBD1 (5 bases). V dropped 1 base and J dropped 5 bases, with 8 bases sitting between them. The CDR3 has 13 residues.